This TCR beta chain comes out of a study of T-cell reconstitution after alpha-beta-depleted transplantation in children. Trimming pared 0 bases from V and 5 bases from J, leaving 10 bases between. The CDR3 has 14 amino acids. Preparation of the TCRbeta library involved a method that used unique molecular identifiers. TCRdb fed the PCR reads into MiXCR, producing one record per CDR3 protein. The profile covers around 600,000 distinct CDR3 sequences, with roughly 24% appearing a single time and roughly an eighth taken by the ten largest. This clonotype was observed many times. This sequence was found in a boy younger than two who had a stem cell transplant for acute myeloid leukemia, so the T cells may come from the graft donor. Specimen: PBMCs, mostly from graft donor cells, collected 360 days after TCRalphabeta/CD19-depleted stem cell transplant. The chain uses TRBV12-3 or TRBV12-4 and TRBJ2-5; tentatively, D is TRBD2 (6 bases). The CDR3 sequence: CASSLAQGRETQYF. CDR3 sequence (DNA): TGTGCCAGCAGTTTAGCTCAAGGGAGGGAGACCCAGTACTTC.